Included here is one T cell receptor beta chain sequence, with context. This sample was included in a study of shared clonotypes between healthy human individuals. The DNA input per sorted-subset replicate PCR was about 220 ng, corresponding to 30,000 or so T cell genomes. Clones were sequenced by immunoSEQ multiplex PCR, and TCRdb holds only the in-frame ones, with some missing. This repertoire shows under 1,100,000 clones, around 74% found once; its top ten account for 1.2% to 1.5%. This sequence was found in a man between 18 and 29 years old in good health. Sequencing used memory CD4+ T cells sorted from blood. Specified subset: CD45RA-negative fraction.

CDR3 coding DNA: TGTGCCAGCAGTGAATTGGCCTCCTACGAGCAGTACTTC. This codes for CASSELASYEQYF. V gene TRBV2 combines with J gene TRBJ2-5; no reliable D call. The J call is doubtful: the DNA matches TRBJ2-7 better. This CDR3 contains 13 residues. The germline V gene encodes CDR1 SNHLY and CDR2 FYNNEI.